The source of this TCR beta chain is a study of blood T cell repertoires in COVID-19. On the study more broadly: Whether acute or convalescent, the COVID-19 samples came from the United States, Italy and Spain. PBMCs, B-cell-depleted T cells, or T cells provided the cDNA or gDNA that made up the material.

The protocol was immunoSEQ multiplex PCR, while the TCRdb copy is restricted to in-frame clones and leaves out a portion. The repertoire holds fewer than 150,000 clones, with just over 85% as singletons. Trimming took 6 bases from V and 1 from J; bases not matched to a gene: 6. The germline CDR1 and CDR2 sequences are MDHEN and SYDVKM. The length of the CDR3 is 15 residues. The chain joins TRBV28 to TRBJ1-5; 7 bases map to TRBD1. The sequenced material came from peripheral blood. The TCR was taken from a woman in her 50s with active or convalescent COVID-19. The CDR3 coding sequence is TGTGCCAGCAGCCTTGGGACAGCCAGCAATCAGCCCCAGCATTTT. This gives the protein CASSLGTASNQPQHF.